This TCR beta chain appears in the sequencing data of a study of vaccination and CD4 T cells after COVID-19. With the Oncomine TCR Beta short-read assay, DNA from cultured CD4+ T cells was sequenced. TCRdb recomputed calls from the PCR reads with MiXCR, one row per CDR3 protein. The data hold 25,000 to 30,000 distinct CDR3 sequences, with approximately 50% observed a single time. This clonotype was detected only a few times. No antigen is known for it. General observations from the study: SARS-CoV-2-reactive clonotypes rose nonsignificantly, with the median going from about 20 to 38.

Germline V gene lookup returns CDR1 DFQATT and CDR2 SNEGSKA (reference sequence). V was trimmed by 5 bases and J by 9 bases, leaving 16 bases between them. This CDR3 contains 12 residues. As to treatment: approximately nine-day PBMC culture with coronavirus spike peptide pools or control peptides (ViraFEST assay). With fresh IL-2 medium, half the medium was replaced on days 3 and 7. The sample here was CD4+ T cells from blood, cultured in vitro, taken before SARS-CoV-2 vaccination. This TCR was recovered from a human donor who received a COVID-19 vaccine. V gene TRBV20-1 combines with J gene TRBJ1-2, with D perhaps matching TRBD1 (5 bases). This chain's CDR3 is CSAALKGDRYTF. The CDR3 coding sequence is TGCAGTGCTGCTCTAAAAGGGGACCGCTACACCTTC.